Listed here are 9 T cell receptor beta chains from one sample, sequenced in a study of blood T cell repertoires in COVID-19. Only in-frame clones appear in the TCRdb table, and some are missing; sequencing was by immunoSEQ multiplex PCR. Found here are under 250,000 clones, 83% of them singletons; the top ten hold approximately 3.8%. Sequencing input: PBMCs or T cells enriched from blood (not recorded which). The receptor set was obtained from a woman in her thirties or forties who had been exposed to COVID-19.

The chain recombines TRBV27 with TRBJ1-1; D may be TRBD1 (6 bases). Germline V gene lookup returns CDR1 MNHEY and CDR2 SMNVEV (reference sequence). V dropped 4 bases and J dropped 0 bases, with 12 bases sitting between them. The length of the CDR3 is 15 residues. The CDR3 sequence: CASSSTGHMNTEAFF. CDR3 bases: TGTGCCAGCAGTTCTACGGGACACATGAACACTGAAGCTTTCTTT.

The genes are TRBV7-7 and TRBJ2-2, with TRBD2 matching over 12 bases. CDR1 SSHAT and CDR2 FNYEAQ come from the germline V gene (reference sequence). V trimming: 5 bases; J trimming: 5 bases; junction bases outside the gene matches: 3. CDR3 length: 15 amino acids. The CDR3 DNA sequence: TGTGCCAGCAGCCTTCTAGCGGGGGGGACCGGGGAGCTGTTTTTT. This encodes CASSLLAGGTGELFF.

The chain carries TRBV5-6 and TRBJ2-5; D is undetermined. The CDR3 runs to 16 residues. Trimming took off 1 base at V and 2 bases at J, with 15 bases between the two ends. Germline values: CDR1 SGHDT, CDR2 YYEEEE. The CDR3 sequence: CASSLISGHQQETQYF. CDR3 bases: TGTGCCAGCAGCTTGATCTCAGGCCATCAGCAAGAGACCCAGTACTTC.

This chain uses TRBV11-2 with TRBJ1-3; D is undetermined. The length of the CDR3 is 14 residues. V was pared by 5 bases and J by 1 base, with 9 bases between. In germline, CDR1 is SGHAT, CDR2 FQNNGV. The CDR3 DNA sequence: TGTGCCAGCAGCAGGACTCCATCTGGAAACACCATATATTTT. Protein: CASSRTPSGNTIYF.

The gene calls are TRBV29-1 and TRBJ1-2; D is unclear. With 4 bases removed from V and 7 bases from J, the gap between germline ends came to 22 bases. The CDR3 sequence is 15 residues long. Germline V gene data show CDR1 as SQVTM and CDR2 as ANQGSEA. The CDR3 sequence: CSVGEEGVRRGGYTF. In nucleotides, the CDR3 is TGCAGCGTTGGGGAGGAGGGCGTCCGTCGTGGTGGCTACACCTTC.

This clone was picked up a small number of times. The chain links TRBV19 to TRBJ2-7, with no clear D. Germline-derived CDR1 and CDR2 are LNHDA and SQIVND (reference sequence). The CDR3 runs 13 residues. Deletions cut 3 bases from V and 2 bases from J, with 8 bases between. This chain's CDR3 is CASSIQVTYEQYF. CDR3 sequence (DNA): TGTGCCAGTAGTATTCAGGTAACCTACGAGCAGTACTTC. Combining the CDR3 with reference TRBV19 and TRBJ2-7 gives the whole variable domain DGGITQSPKYLFRKEGQNVTLSCEQNLNHDAMYWYRQDPGQGLRLIYYSQIVNDFQKGDIAEGYSVSREKKESFPLTVTSAQKNPTAFYLCASSIQVTYEQYFGPGTRLTVT.

The rearrangement uses TRBV28 and TRBJ2-5; TRBD1 aligns across 11 bases. CDR3 length: 13 amino acids. J gave up 3 bases and V 8 bases, and 2 bases lay outside the gene matches. Germline V gives CDR1 MDHEN, CDR2 SYDVKM. DNA for the CDR3: TGTGCCAGCGGACAGGGGGCAAAAGAGACCCAGTACTTC. This gives the protein CASGQGAKETQYF.

The chain employs TRBV3-1 (or the pseudogene TRBV3-2) and TRBJ1-2, with 7 bases lining up with TRBD1. The V gene's germline CDR1 is LGHDT and CDR2 YNNKEL (reference sequence). The CDR3 has 15 residues. V shed 4 bases and J 5 bases; nucleotides not matched to a gene: 10. DNA for the CDR3: TGTGCCAGCAGCCGGGACAGCCTTATCTTTTATGGCTACACCTTC. As protein: CASSRDSLIFYGYTF.

V is TRBV10-3 and J is TRBJ1-4; a possible D gene is TRBD1 (6 bases). Trimming left V 10 bases short and J 1 base short, with 13 bases between. Per germline, CDR1 ENHRY and CDR2 SYGVKD. The CDR3 covers 14 residues. In nucleotides, the CDR3 is TGTGCCACCAGAATACAGGGAACTAATGAAAAACTGTTTTTT. This codes for CATRIQGTNEKLFF.